Listed below are T cell receptor beta chains from one sample, sequenced in a study of patients and donors after allogeneic stem cell transplantation. TCRdb itself ran the RT-PCR reads through MiXCR, one entry per CDR3 protein. The sample holds around 31,000 distinct CDR3 sequences, 6.8% seen once. The sequenced material came from blood, either unsorted or a sorted T cell fraction (not recorded which). Receptors originate from a human donor who was either an allogeneic HSCT recipient or a stem cell or donor lymphocyte infusion donor (not recorded which). It is not recorded whose cells these are; they may come from a transplant donor. CDR3s include the opening cysteine and the closing phenylalanine or tryptophan. The D gene is left open where the match is weak. Clone size is given for some rows only: seen once, a few or many times, or a class if the clone is expanded.

many - TRBJ1-5 TRBV4-2 TGTGCCAGCAGCCAAGATGAAGGACCCGGCGATCAGCCCCAGCATTTT CASSQDEGPGDQPQHF
many - TRBJ2-1 TRBV24-1 TGTGCCACCAGTGATTTTCACAATGAGCAGTTCTTC CATSDFHNEQFF
many - TRBJ2-2 TRBV20-1 TGCAGTGCTAGAGATCCGGGGGTGGACGGGGAGCTGTTTTTT CSARDPGVDGELFF
- TRBD2 TRBJ2-3 TRBV7-3 TGTGCCAGCAGTCTACTAGCGGGCAGCACAGATACGCAGTATTTT CASSLLAGSTDTQYF
medium-sized TRBD1 TRBJ1-1 TRBV5-1 TGCGCCAGCAGTCCGGGGACAGCGAGGAACACTGAAGCTTTCTTT CASSPGTARNTEAFF
few - TRBJ2-3 TRBV19 TGTGCCAGTAGTCCCCAGGGCCGCACAGATACGCAGTATTTT CASSPQGRTDTQYF
few - TRBJ2-1 TRBV7-9 TGTGCCAGCAGCTTCCCCCCTCGTGCCGATCCCGGAACGGAGGGGAGCTCCTACAATGAGCAGTTCTTC CASSFPPRADPGTEGSSYNEQFF
few - TRBJ2-1 TRBV12-3/TRBV12-4 TGTGCCAGCAGTTCCGACGGTGGGACGGGATTTTCATACAATGAGCAGTTCTTC CASSSDGGTGFSYNEQFF
- - TRBJ2-1 TRBV4-3 TGCGCCAGCAGCCAAGATTCCGTACCTCAGAGCTCCTACAATGAGCAGTTCTTC CASSQDSVPQSSYNEQFF
many TRBD1 TRBJ2-3 TRBV7-8 TGTGCCAGCAGCGAAGGGTACAGGGGGAGGCAAACAGATACGCAGTATTTT CASSEGYRGRQTDTQYF
many TRBD2 TRBJ2-2 TRBV18 TGTGCCAGCTCACCTAGGACTAGCGGGGGGAGAAACACCGGGGAGCTGTTTTTT CASSPRTSGGRNTGELFF
few TRBD2 TRBJ2-7 TRBV7-9 TGTGCCAGCAGCCTTAGCGGGAGGCCCTCCAACGAGCAGTACTTC CASSLSGRPSNEQYF
few - TRBJ2-7 TRBV20-1 TGCAGTGCTGGGGCGGGAATCTCCGAGCAGTACTTC CSAGAGISEQYF
many TRBD1 TRBJ2-7 TRBV12-3/TRBV12-4 TGTGCCAGCAGTTTTGACAGGGAATACGAGCAGTACTTC CASSFDREYEQYF
- TRBD1 TRBJ2-7 TRBV11-2 TGTGCCAGCAGCTTCGGGACAGGGAACGCCTACGAGCAGTACTTC CASSFGTGNAYEQYF
- - TRBJ2-1 TRBV20-1 TGCAGTGCTAGGTTTCCTCGCGGCAATGAGCAGTTCTTC CSARFPRGNEQFF
few - TRBJ2-3 TRBV7-9 TGTGCCAGCAGCTTAACGCTCACAGACACAGATACGCAGTATTTT CASSLTLTDTDTQYF
many - TRBJ1-4 TRBV19 TGTGCCAGTAGGGGCCCGGGACCGACTAATGAAAAACTGTTTTTT CASRGPGPTNEKLFF
- - TRBJ2-1 TRBV18 TGTGCCAGCTCACGCCGTAGTGAGCAGTTCTTC CASSRRSEQFF
many - TRBJ2-5 TRBV4-1 TGCGCCAGCAGCCAAGAGGCAGGGCTAAGGGAGACCCAGTACTTC CASSQEAGLRETQYF
many - TRBJ1-2 TRBV18 TGTGCCAGCTCACCGTCTAGAGACTATGGCTACACCTTC CASSPSRDYGYTF
many - TRBJ2-5 TRBV5-1 TGCGCCAGCAGCGAGACAAAAGAGACCCAGTACTTC CASSETKETQYF
- - TRBJ2-2 TRBV19 TGTGCCAGCCAGCTGCACGTTCGGGGCACCGGGGAGCTGTTTTTT CASQLHVRGTGELFF
many - TRBJ2-7 TRBV7-6 TGTGCCAGCAGCTTAGCGGGTAACCTCGACGAGCAGTACTTC CASSLAGNLDEQYF
few TRBD1 TRBJ2-5 TRBV3-1 TGTGCCAGCAGCCAAGAACTGAGGACAGGGGAATTGGAGACCCAGTACTTC CASSQELRTGELETQYF
many - TRBJ2-7 TRBV12-5 TGTGCTAGTGGTTTGGTGGGACCTTACGAGCAGTACTTC CASGLVGPYEQYF
few - TRBJ2-7 TRBV20-1 TGCAGTGCTAGCGGGAGCATCTACGAGCAGTACTTC CSASGSIYEQYF
- - TRBJ2-2 TRBV11-3 TGTGCCAGCGGGCTTGACAATTGGGCCGGGGAGCTGTTTTTT CASGLDNWAGELFF
few TRBD2 TRBJ2-7 TRBV18 TGTGCCAGCTCACCAGGATTGGGACTAGCGGCGACCTACGAGCAGTACTTC CASSPGLGLAATYEQYF
many TRBD2 TRBJ2-1 TRBV7-3 TGTGCCAGCAGCCGCCGAGGGACTAGCGGGAATGGTGAGCAGTTCTTC CASSRRGTSGNGEQFF
many - TRBJ2-4 TRBV21-1 TGTGCCAGCAGCAAAGGGGGCCTTGAAATAGTAGCCAAAAACATTCAGTACTTC CASSKGGLEIVAKNIQYF
medium-sized - TRBJ1-2 TRBV7-9 TGTGCCAGCAGCTTAGGCAACTATGGCTACACCTTC CASSLGNYGYTF
many TRBD2 TRBJ2-1 TRBV7-3 TGTGCCAGCACTGCTGGGACTAACCTTCGAAATGAGCAGTTCTTC CASTAGTNLRNEQFF
medium-sized - TRBJ1-5 TRBV12-3/TRBV12-4 TGTGCCAGCAGTTTCAGGGTTAATCAGCCCCAGCATTTT CASSFRVNQPQHF
many TRBD2 TRBJ2-5 TRBV7-2 TGTGCCAGCAGCTTAAATCGGGGAGGGGAGACCCAGTACTTC CASSLNRGGETQYF
few - TRBJ2-1 TRBV7-9 TGTGCCAGCAGCTTAGTGTCCAGGGAGCAGTTCTTC CASSLVSREQFF
- - TRBJ2-5 TRBV6-2/TRBV6-3 TGTGCCAGCCTGGCGGCAGGAAAAGAGACCCAGTACTTC CASLAAGKETQYF
many TRBD2 TRBJ2-1 TRBV3-1 TGTGCCAGCAGCCTGTCTAGCGGGTACAATGAGCAGTTCTTC CASSLSSGYNEQFF
many - TRBJ1-5 TRBV6-6 TGTGCCAGCAATATTGACATGCCTAATCAGCCCCAGCATTTT CASNIDMPNQPQHF
many - TRBJ2-1 TRBV28 TGTGCCAGCAGTTTAAGGGGACAAATAACAAACAATGAGCAGTTCTTC CASSLRGQITNNEQFF
- - TRBJ2-7 TRBV9 TGTGCCAGCAGCGTAGGGGAGTCCTACGAGCAGTACTTC CASSVGESYEQYF
- - TRBJ2-2 TRBV3-1 TGTGCCAGCAGCCTCTTCGCCACCGGGGAGCTGTTTTTT CASSLFATGELFF
few TRBD2 TRBJ2-3 TRBV6-2/TRBV6-3 TGTGCCAGCAGTTATACAAGGGTCCGGAGCGGGAGCATCACAGATACGCAGTATTTT CASSYTRVRSGSITDTQYF
many TRBD1 TRBJ2-5 TRBV7-9 TGTGCCAGCAGCTTAGCGATCGGGACAGACCAAGAGACCCAGTACTTC CASSLAIGTDQETQYF
few - TRBJ2-6 TRBV12-3/TRBV12-4 TGTGCCAGCAGTCATAGTCTTTCTGGGGCCGACGTCCTGACCTTC CASSHSLSGADVLTF
few TRBD2 TRBJ2-2 TRBV5-1 TGCGCCAGCAGCTCCCGGACTAGCGGTGTCTACGGGGAGCTGTTTTTT CASSSRTSGVYGELFF